This TCR beta chain was sequenced for a study of T-cell memory formation after mild COVID-19. Study findings and constraints: Pre-infection memory held some responding clones, suggesting pre-existing cross-reactive T cells responded.

This clonotype came up many times. The target antigen is unknown. MiXCR, run by TCRdb on the 5' RACE reads, gives a single entry per CDR3 protein. Counted here are about 82,000 distinct CDR3 sequences, around 13% occurring once; the ten biggest clones make up less than 45%. Material: PBMCs or a T cell subset sorted from them (not recorded which). The TCR comes from a man aged 18-30 years who had mild COVID-19 (a few samples of this study predate the infection). Cell type and time point are not known.

CDR3 protein: CASCPTSGGAVNEQFF. The CDR3 nucleotides read TGTGCCAGCTGCCCGACCAGCGGGGGGGCCGTGAATGAGCAGTTCTTC. The V call is TRBV12-3 or TRBV12-4, the J call TRBJ2-1; 10 bases align to TRBD2. The ends lost 8 bases at V and 7 bases at J; junction bases unmatched: 14. This CDR3 has 16 residues.